This T cell receptor beta chain was recovered during a study of blood T cell repertoires in COVID-19. The germline V gene has CDR1 MNHEY and CDR2 SVGAGI. Trimming removed 8 bases from V and 5 bases from J; junction bases left unmatched: 11. The CDR3 has 14 amino acids. Clones were sequenced by immunoSEQ multiplex PCR, and TCRdb holds only the in-frame ones, with some missing. The sample lists roughly 100,000 clones; approximately 91% were seen once. The source of this sequence is a young man with acute or convalescent COVID-19. The sample taken for sequencing was peripheral blood. V gene TRBV6-5 combines with J gene TRBJ2-5; 7 bases line up with TRBD2. The CDR3 nucleotides are TGTGCCAGCTCTGCGGGAGTAGGTCGGGAGACCCAGTACTTC. This gives the protein CASSAGVGRETQYF.